The clone carrying this TCR beta chain was observed a single time. Its antigen is currently unknown. This sample was taken from a study of PD-1 blockade in classical Hodgkin lymphoma. Across the study: Nivolumab was given intravenously to patients at 3 mg/kg every 2 weeks.

Here immunoSEQ multiplex PCR was the method, and the copy in TCRdb shows in-frame clones only, minus some. The data contain roughly 140,000 clones, 78% of them singletons. Broader study findings: Relative to healthy donors, newly diagnosed patients reportedly had lower baseline TCR diversity, which was reported as lower still in relapsed/refractory patients.

The germline gives CDR1 MRHNA, CDR2 SNTAGT. V dropped 5 bases and J dropped 9 bases, with 11 bases sitting between them. CDR3 length equals 12 residues. Each patient experienced a relapse that followed autologous stem cell transplantation, and brentuximab vedotin exposure varied. The clonotype originates from a human donor with classical Hodgkin lymphoma. The sequencing here drew on peripheral blood mononuclear cells (PBMCs), taken before the second cycle of nivolumab. The genes are TRBV6-4 and TRBJ2-1; perhaps D is TRBD1 or TRBD2 (5 bases each). As DNA, the CDR3 is TGTGCCAGCAGTTGGGACCACGGTGAGCAGTTCTTC. Its translation is CASSWDHGEQFF.